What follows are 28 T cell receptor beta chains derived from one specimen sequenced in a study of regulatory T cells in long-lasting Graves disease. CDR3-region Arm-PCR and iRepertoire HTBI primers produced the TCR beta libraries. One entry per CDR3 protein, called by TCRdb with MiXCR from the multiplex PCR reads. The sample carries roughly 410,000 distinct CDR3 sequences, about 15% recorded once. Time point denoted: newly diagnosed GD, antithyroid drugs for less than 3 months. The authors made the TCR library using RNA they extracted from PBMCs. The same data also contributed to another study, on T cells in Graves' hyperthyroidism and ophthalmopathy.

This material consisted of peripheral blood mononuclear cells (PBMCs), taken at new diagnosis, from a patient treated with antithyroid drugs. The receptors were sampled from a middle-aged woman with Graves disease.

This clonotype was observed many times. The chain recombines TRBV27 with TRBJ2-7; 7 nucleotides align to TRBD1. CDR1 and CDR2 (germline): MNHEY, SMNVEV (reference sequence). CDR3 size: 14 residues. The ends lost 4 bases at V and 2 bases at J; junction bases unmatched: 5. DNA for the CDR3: TGTGCCAGCAGTTCTCACGGACAGGCCTACGAGCAGTACTTC. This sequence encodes CASSSHGQAYEQYF.

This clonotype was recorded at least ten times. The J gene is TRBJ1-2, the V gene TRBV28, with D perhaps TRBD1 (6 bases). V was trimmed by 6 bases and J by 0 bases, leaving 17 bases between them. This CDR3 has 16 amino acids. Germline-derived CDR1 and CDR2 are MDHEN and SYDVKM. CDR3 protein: CASRLGGGGSNYGYTF. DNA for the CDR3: TGTGCCAGCAGGTTAGGGGGTGGGGGATCTAACTATGGCTACACCTTC.

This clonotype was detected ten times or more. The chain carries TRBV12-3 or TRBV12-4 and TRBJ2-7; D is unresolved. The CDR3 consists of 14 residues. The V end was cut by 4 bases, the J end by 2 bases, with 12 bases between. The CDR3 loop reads CASSSPGPTYEQYF. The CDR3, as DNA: TGTGCCAGCAGTTCCCCAGGTCCCACCTACGAGCAGTACTTC.

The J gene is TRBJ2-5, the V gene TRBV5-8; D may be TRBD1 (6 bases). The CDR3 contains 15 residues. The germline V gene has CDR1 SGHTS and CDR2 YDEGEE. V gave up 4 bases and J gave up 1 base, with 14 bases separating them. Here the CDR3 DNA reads TGTGCCAGCAGCGCCCTCAGGGGCCCCCAAGAGACCCAGTACTTC. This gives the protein CASSALRGPQETQYF.

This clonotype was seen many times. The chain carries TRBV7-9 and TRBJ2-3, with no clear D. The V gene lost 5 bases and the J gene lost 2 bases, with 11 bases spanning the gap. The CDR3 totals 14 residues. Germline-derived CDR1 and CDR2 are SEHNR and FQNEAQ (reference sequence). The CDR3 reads CASSPRPDTDTQYF. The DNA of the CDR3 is TGTGCCAGCAGCCCTCGACCAGACACAGATACGCAGTATTTT.

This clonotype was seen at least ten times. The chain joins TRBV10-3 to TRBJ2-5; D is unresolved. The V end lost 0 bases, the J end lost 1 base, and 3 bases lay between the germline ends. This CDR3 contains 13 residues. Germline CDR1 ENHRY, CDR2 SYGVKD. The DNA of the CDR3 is TGTGCCATCAGTGAGTCGGTCCAAGAGACCCAGTACTTC. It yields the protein CAISESVQETQYF.

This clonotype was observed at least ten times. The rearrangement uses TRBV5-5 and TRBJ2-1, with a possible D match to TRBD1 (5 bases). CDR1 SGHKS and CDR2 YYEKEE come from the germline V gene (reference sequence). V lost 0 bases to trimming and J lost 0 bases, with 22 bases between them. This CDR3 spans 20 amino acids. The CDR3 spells CASSLGVGRVRQRSYNEQFF. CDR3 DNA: TGTGCCAGCAGCTTGGGGGTCGGCAGGGTGCGTCAACGCTCCTACAATGAGCAGTTCTTC.

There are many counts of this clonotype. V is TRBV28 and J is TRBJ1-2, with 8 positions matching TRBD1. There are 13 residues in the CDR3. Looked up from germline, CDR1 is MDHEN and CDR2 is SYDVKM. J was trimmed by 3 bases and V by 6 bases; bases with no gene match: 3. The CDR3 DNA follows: TGTGCCAGCAGAGAACAGGGGGACTATGGCTACACCTTC. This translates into CASREQGDYGYTF.

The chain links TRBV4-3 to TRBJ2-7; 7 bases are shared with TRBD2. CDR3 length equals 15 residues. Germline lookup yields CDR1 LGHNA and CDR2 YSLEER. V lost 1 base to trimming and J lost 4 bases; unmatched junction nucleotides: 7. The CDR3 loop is CASSQGLAAQYEQYF. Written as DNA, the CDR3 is TGCGCCAGCAGCCAAGGGCTAGCGGCTCAATACGAGCAGTACTTC.

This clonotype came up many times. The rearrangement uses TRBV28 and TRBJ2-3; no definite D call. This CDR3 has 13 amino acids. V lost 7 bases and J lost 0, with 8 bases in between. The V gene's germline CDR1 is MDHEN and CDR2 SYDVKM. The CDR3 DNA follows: TGTGCCAGCACTGGTGAAAGCACAGATACGCAGTATTTT. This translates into CASTGESTDTQYF.

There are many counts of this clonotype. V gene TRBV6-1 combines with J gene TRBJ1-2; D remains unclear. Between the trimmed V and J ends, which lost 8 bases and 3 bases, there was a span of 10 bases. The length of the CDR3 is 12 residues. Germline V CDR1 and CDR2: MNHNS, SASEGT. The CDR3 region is CASEFVDYGYTF. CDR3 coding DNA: TGTGCCAGCGAGTTTGTTGACTATGGCTACACCTTC.

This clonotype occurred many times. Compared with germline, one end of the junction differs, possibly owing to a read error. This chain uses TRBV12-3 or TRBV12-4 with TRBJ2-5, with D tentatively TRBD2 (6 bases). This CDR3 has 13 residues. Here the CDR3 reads CASSLASEETQYF. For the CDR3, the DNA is TGTGCCAGCAGTCTAGCTAGCGAAGAGACCCAGTACTTC.

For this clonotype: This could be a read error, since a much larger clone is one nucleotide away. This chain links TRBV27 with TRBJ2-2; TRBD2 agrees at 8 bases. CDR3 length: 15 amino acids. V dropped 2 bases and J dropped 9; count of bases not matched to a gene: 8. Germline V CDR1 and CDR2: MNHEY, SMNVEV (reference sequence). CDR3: CASSLNGRANRELFF. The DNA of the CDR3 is TGTGCCAGCAGTTTAAACGGGAGGGCCAACAGGGAGCTGTTTTTT.

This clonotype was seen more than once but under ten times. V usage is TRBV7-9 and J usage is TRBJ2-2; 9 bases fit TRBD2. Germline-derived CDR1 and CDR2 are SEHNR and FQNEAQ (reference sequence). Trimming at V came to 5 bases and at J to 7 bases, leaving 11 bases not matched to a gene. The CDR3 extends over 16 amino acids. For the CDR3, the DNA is TGTGCCAGCAGCACCCTAGCGGGAATGGATGGCGGGGAGCTGTTTTTT. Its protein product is CASSTLAGMDGGELFF.

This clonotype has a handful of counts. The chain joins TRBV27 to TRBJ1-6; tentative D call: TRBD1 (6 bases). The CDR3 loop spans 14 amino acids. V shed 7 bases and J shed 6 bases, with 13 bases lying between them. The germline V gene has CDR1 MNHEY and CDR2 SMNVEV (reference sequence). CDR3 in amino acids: CASTRGLSNSPLHF. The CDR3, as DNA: TGTGCCAGCACCCGGGGGCTGAGTAATTCACCCCTCCACTTT.

DNA for the CDR3: TGTGCCAGCAGTGAATACGGGACAGGGGGCGATTCACCCCTCCACTTT. Residues: CASSEYGTGGDSPLHF. V and J are TRBV2 and TRBJ1-6; TRBD1 agrees at 12 bases. Germline lookup yields CDR1 SNHLY and CDR2 FYNNEI. CDR3 length equals 16 residues. The junction had 4 bases not matched to a gene; V was cut back by 2 bases and J by 8 bases.

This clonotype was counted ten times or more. CDR3 coding DNA: TGCAGCGCCTATGCCAGGGAAGGGGAGCAGTTCTTC. This codes for CSAYAREGEQFF. This chain links TRBV29-1 with TRBJ2-1, with D maybe TRBD1 (5 bases). Trimming shortened V by 7 bases and J by 10 bases, and 17 bases separated the two germline ends. The CDR3 runs to 12 residues. The germline V gene encodes CDR1 SQVTM and CDR2 ANQGSEA.

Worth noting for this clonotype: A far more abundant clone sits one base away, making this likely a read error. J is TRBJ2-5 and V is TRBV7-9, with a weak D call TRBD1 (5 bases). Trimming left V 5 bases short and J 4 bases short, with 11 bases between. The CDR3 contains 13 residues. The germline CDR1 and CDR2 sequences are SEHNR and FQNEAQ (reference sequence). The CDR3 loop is CASSRAGLETQYF. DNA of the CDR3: TGTGCCAGCAGCCGGGCAGGGTTAGAGACCCAGTACTTC.

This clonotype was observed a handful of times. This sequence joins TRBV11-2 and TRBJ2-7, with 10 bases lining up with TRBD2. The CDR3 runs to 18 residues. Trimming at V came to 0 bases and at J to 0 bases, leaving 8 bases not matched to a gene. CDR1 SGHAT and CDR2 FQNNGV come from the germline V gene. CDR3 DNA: TGTGCCAGCAGCTTAGACTGGCTAGCGGGAGCGAACTCCTACGAGCAGTACTTC. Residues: CASSLDWLAGANSYEQYF.

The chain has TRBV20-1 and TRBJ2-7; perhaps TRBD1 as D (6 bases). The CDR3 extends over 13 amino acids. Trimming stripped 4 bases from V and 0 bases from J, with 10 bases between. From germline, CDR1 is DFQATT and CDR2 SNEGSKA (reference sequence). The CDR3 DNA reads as TGCAGTGCTACCGGGACAAACTCCTACGAGCAGTACTTC. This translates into CSATGTNSYEQYF.

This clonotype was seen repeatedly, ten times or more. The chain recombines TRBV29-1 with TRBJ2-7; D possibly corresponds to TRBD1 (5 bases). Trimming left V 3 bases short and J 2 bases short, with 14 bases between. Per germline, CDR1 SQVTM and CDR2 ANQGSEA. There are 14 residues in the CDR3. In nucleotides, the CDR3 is TGCAGCGTTGAGGCACCAGGGATTCCCTACGAGCAGTACTTC. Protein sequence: CSVEAPGIPYEQYF.

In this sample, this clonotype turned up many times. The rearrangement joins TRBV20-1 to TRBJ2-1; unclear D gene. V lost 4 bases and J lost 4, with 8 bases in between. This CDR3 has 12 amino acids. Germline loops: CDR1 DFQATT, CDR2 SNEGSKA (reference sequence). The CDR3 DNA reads TGCAGTGCTAAAGACCGATACAATGAGCAGTTCTTC. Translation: CSAKDRYNEQFF.

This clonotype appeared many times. CDR3 sequence reads: CASRRDTINEQFF. In nucleotides, the CDR3 is TGTGCCAGCAGAAGGGACACTATCAATGAGCAGTTCTTC. The rearrangement links TRBV6-2 or TRBV6-3 to TRBJ2-1; possibly TRBD1 for D (6 bases). Deletions cut 6 bases from V and 6 bases from J, with 12 bases between. This CDR3 contains 13 residues. Germline CDR1 MNHEY, CDR2 SVGEGT.

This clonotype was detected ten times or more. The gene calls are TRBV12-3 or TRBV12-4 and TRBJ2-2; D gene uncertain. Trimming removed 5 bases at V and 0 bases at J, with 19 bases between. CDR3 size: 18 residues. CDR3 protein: CASSLYYFGASNTGELFF. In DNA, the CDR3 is TGTGCCAGCAGTCTGTACTATTTTGGCGCCTCGAACACCGGGGAGCTGTTTTTT.

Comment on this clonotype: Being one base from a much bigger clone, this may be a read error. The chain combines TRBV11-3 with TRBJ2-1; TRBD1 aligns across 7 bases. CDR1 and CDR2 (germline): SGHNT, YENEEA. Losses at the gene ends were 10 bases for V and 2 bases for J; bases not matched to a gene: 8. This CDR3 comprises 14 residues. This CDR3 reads CATGGVGPYNEQFF. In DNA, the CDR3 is TGTGCCACAGGGGGAGTGGGACCCTACAATGAGCAGTTCTTC. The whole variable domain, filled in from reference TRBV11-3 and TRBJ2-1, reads EAGVVQSPRYKIIEKKQPVAFWCNPISGHNTLYWYLQNLGQGPELLIRYENEEAVDDSQLPKDRFSAERLKGVDSTLKIQPAELGDSAVYLCATGGVGPYNEQFFGPGTRLTVL.

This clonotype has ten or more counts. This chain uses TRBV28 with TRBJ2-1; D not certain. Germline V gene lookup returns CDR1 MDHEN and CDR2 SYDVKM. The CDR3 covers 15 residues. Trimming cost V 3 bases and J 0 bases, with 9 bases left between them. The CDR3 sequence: CASSFNRGSYNEQFF. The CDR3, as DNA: TGTGCCAGCAGTTTTAATAGAGGCTCCTACAATGAGCAGTTCTTC.

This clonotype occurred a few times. CDR3 loop: CASSLAGGPRANTGELFF. Written as DNA, the CDR3 is TGTGCCAGCAGCTTAGCGGGAGGGCCCCGCGCGAACACCGGGGAGCTGTTTTTT. The chain recombines TRBV5-4 with TRBJ2-2; 10 bases line up with TRBD2. The V and J ends lost 2 bases and 0 bases, in that order; junction bases with no gene match: 7. This CDR3 region has 18 residues. CDR1 is SGHNT and CDR2 is YYREEE in the germline V gene (reference sequence).

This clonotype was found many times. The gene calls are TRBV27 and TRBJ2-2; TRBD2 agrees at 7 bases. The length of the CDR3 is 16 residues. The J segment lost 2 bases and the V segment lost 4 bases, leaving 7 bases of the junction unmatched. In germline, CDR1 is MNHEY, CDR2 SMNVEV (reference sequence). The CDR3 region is CASSSALAPNTGELFF. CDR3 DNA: TGTGCCAGCAGTTCCGCACTAGCGCCTAACACCGGGGAGCTGTTTTTT.